This T cell receptor beta chain emerged from a study of shared clonotypes between healthy human individuals. Study-level points and caveats: Clonotypes shared by all four sorted-subset donors had higher generation probabilities than non-shared clonotypes. On the whole, naive subsets had larger estimated richness than memory subsets had.

Donors were healthy HIV-negative adults without recently reported acute infections or vaccinations. Germline V gene sequence: CDR1 LNHDA, CDR2 SQIVND (reference sequence). The CDR3 covers 17 residues. J gave up 7 bases and V 6 bases, and 9 bases lay outside the gene matches. As to this clone: Antigen unknown.

TCRdb's copy holds only in-frame clones and misses some; the assay was immunoSEQ multiplex PCR. The sample has some 2,500,000 clones, approximately 90% seen once. This TCR derives from a man aged 18-30 years in good health. Some clones in this sample may be carry-over from other donors' samples. This chain joins TRBV19 and TRBJ2-2; 15 positions agree with TRBD2. Source material: naive CD4+ T cells from PBMCs. As for subset: CD45RA+ positively selected. The DNA of the CDR3 is TGTGCCAGTAGACCGGGACTAGCGGGAGGTTATCGCGGGGAGCTGTTTTTT. It is translated as CASRPGLAGGYRGELFF.